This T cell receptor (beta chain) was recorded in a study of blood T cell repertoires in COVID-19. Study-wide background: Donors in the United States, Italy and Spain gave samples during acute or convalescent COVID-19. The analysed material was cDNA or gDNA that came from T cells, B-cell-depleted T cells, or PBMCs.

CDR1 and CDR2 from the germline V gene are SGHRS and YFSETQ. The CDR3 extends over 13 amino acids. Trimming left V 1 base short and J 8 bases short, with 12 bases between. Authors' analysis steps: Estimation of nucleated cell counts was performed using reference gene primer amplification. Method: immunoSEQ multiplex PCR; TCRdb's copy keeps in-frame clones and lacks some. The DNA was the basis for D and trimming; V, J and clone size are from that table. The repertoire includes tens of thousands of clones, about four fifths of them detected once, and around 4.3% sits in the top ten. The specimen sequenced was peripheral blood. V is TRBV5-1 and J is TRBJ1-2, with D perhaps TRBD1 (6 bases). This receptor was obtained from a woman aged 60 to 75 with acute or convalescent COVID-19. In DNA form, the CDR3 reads TGCGCCAGCAGCTTGCTGGGACAAGGAGGCTACACCTTC. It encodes CASSLLGQGGYTF.